Listed below are T cell receptor beta chains from one sample, sequenced in a study of human T cells and chemical hapten exposure. TCRdb reprocessed the RACE reads with MiXCR, giving one entry per CDR3 protein. There are tens of thousands of distinct CDR3 sequences in the sample; roughly 10% occur only once, and approximately 6.3% lies in the top ten. The source material was whole blood, sampled in connection with sensitization to the hapten diphenylcyclopropenone (DPC). These receptors came from a man aged 30-40 years with alopecia areata. Some clones in this sample may be carry-over from other donors' samples. Each CDR3 is given without its conserved first and last residue. The D gene is left open where the match is weak.

NA,TRBV3-1,TRBJ1-1,ASSSTRKNTEAF
NA,TRBV11-3,TRBJ1-5,ASSLDPGPNQPQH
TRBD1,TRBV7-3,TRBJ2-1,ASSISGGEQF
TRBD2,TRBV2,TRBJ2-5,ASTHGLAGERGTQY
NA,TRBV3-1,TRBJ1-1,ASSPLAGGSTEAF
NA,TRBV5-5,TRBJ2-1,ASSQLWIYNEQF
TRBD2,TRBV20-1,TRBJ2-2,SARGLAGGTNTGELF
TRBD1,TRBV29-1,TRBJ2-7,SAGQGAYEQY
NA,TRBV5-4,TRBJ2-1,ASSLFGVYNEQF
NA,TRBV7-3,TRBJ2-3,ASSAATSTDTQY
TRBD1,TRBV28,TRBJ2-2,ASTPSMGQRNTGELF
NA,TRBV6-6,TRBJ2-3,ASSYMGDTQY
NA,TRBV5-5,TRBJ2-3,ASSFQGEGTDTQY
NA,TRBV18,TRBJ2-5,ASRGAETQY
NA,TRBV7-6,TRBJ2-5,ASSPGRKETQY
NA,TRBV5-1,TRBJ2-1,ASSRGTGTHNEQF
NA,TRBV29-1,TRBJ1-1,SVESGAGGTEAF
TRBD2,TRBV5-4,TRBJ2-2,ASSLLNQAGGHTGELF
NA,TRBV7-9,TRBJ1-4,ASSLGDTINEKLF
NA,TRBV6-4,TRBJ2-1,ASSDRYNEQF
TRBD1,TRBV19,TRBJ2-7,ASSMAGTGNYEQY
NA,TRBV5-1,TRBJ1-1,ASSPDGVLNTEAF
TRBD1,TRBV6-2/TRBV6-3,TRBJ2-7,ASRFPGQGNEQY
NA,TRBV27,TRBJ1-3,ASSSTGLVGNTIY
NA,TRBV3-2,TRBJ2-3,ASSQGEGSSTDTQY